This is a list of T cell receptor beta chains from one sample in a study of graft-versus-host responses after intestinal transplantation. Sequencing was performed with immunoSEQ multiplex PCR; in TCRdb, only in-frame clones are kept and a portion is missing. The table shows about 78,000 clones, with 87% occurring only once. No antigens are known for them. Sequences were derived from unstimulated CD8+ T cells sorted from spleen or lymph node cells, sampled before transplant. The receptors were gathered from a human donor who was the organ donor for an intestinal transplant. CDR3s include the opening cysteine and the closing phenylalanine or tryptophan. The D gene is left open where the match is weak. Expanded clones get a size class; other rows say once, few or many, or leave the size out.

size: NA
D: NA
V: TRBV28
J: TRBJ2-7
DNA: TGTGCCAGCAGTTTTGTGACAGCAGTATACGGACAGTACTTC
CDR3: CASSFVTAVYGQYF

size: NA
D: NA
V: TRBV4-1
J: TRBJ1-2
DNA: TGCGCCAGCAGCCAAGATCCGGCTAATTCGGGTGGCTACACCTTC
CDR3: CASSQDPANSGGYTF

size: NA
D: NA
V: TRBV6-4
J: TRBJ1-3
DNA: TGTGCCAGCAGTGACTCGGCAGGGCGAAACTCGTACTTCTACTCTGGAAACACCATATATTTT
CDR3: CASSDSAGRNSYFYSGNTIYF

size: NA
D: NA
V: TRBV4-1
J: TRBJ1-6
DNA: TGCGCCAGCAGCCAAGATACTTGGAATTCACCCCTCCACTTT
CDR3: CASSQDTWNSPLHF

size: NA
D: TRBD2
V: TRBV30
J: TRBJ2-7
DNA: TGTGCCTGGAGTTTAGCGGGGCTCGCCTACGAGCAGTACTTC
CDR3: CAWSLAGLAYEQYF

size: NA
D: NA
V: TRBV4-2
J: TRBJ1-2
DNA: TGTGCCAGCACCCCCGCGGGCCTCCGAAACTATGGCTACACCTTC
CDR3: CASTPAGLRNYGYTF

size: NA
D: NA
V: TRBV4-2
J: TRBJ1-5
DNA: TGTGCCAGCAGCCAAGATATAGGGAGCAATCAGCCCCAGCATTTT
CDR3: CASSQDIGSNQPQHF

size: NA
D: NA
V: TRBV10-1
J: TRBJ2-5
DNA: TGCGCCAGCAGTGGGCTAGAGACCCAGTACTTC
CDR3: CASSGLETQYF

size: NA
D: TRBD2
V: TRBV29-1
J: TRBJ2-3
DNA: TGCAGCGGGACTAGCGGGGGGACCCCCCCAGATACGCAGTATTTT
CDR3: CSGTSGGTPPDTQYF

size: NA
D: NA
V: TRBV6-1
J: TRBJ2-7
DNA: TGTGCCAGCAGCACAGGGTTCACCTACGAGCAGTACTTC
CDR3: CASSTGFTYEQYF

size: once
D: TRBD1
V: TRBV7-9
J: TRBJ1-2
DNA: TGTGCCAGCAGCTCAACTAAATTGACCGGGACAGTCTATGGCTACACCTTC
CDR3: CASSSTKLTGTVYGYTF

size: NA
D: NA
V: TRBV13
J: TRBJ1-5
DNA: TGTGCCAGCAGCCTCCGATTGGAGGGAGGACGTCAGCCCCAGCATTTT
CDR3: CASSLRLEGGRQPQHF

size: NA
D: NA
V: TRBV4-1
J: TRBJ2-2
DNA: TGCGCCAGCAGCCAAGAAAGACAGTTAGCCCACACCGGGGAGCTGTTTTTT
CDR3: CASSQERQLAHTGELFF

size: NA
D: TRBD1
V: TRBV19
J: TRBJ2-3
DNA: TGTGCCAGTAGTATAATCCCGGGACAGGGCGAAGATACGCAGTATTTT
CDR3: CASSIIPGQGEDTQYF

size: NA
D: NA
V: TRBV4-1
J: TRBJ1-1
DNA: TGCGCCAGCAGCCAAGGTCGTCGGTTAAGGGATTCGGAAGCTTTCTTT
CDR3: CASSQGRRLRDSEAFF

size: NA
D: NA
V: TRBV5-1
J: TRBJ2-6
DNA: TGCGCCAGCAGCCCGGGGAGCTCTGGGGCCAACGTCCTGACTTTC
CDR3: CASSPGSSGANVLTF

size: few
D: NA
V: TRBV19
J: TRBJ1-1
DNA: TGTGCCAGTAGTCCGTGGGAGGGGAGCACTGAAGCTTTCTTT
CDR3: CASSPWEGSTEAFF

size: NA
D: NA
V: TRBV27
J: TRBJ2-3
DNA: TGTGCCAGCCTTCTAGGGGATACGCAGTATTTT
CDR3: CASLLGDTQYF

size: once
D: NA
V: TRBV25-1
J: TRBJ2-5
DNA: TGTGCCAGCAGTGAATACGGGGTACAAGAGACCCAGTACTTC
CDR3: CASSEYGVQETQYF

size: NA
D: NA
V: TRBV7-9
J: TRBJ1-1
DNA: TGTGCCAGCAGCTTGGGAACTGAAGCTTTCTTT
CDR3: CASSLGTEAFF

size: NA
D: TRBD1
V: TRBV19
J: TRBJ1-1
DNA: TGTGCCAGTAGTAAGGGGGCAAGAGAAGCTTTCTTT
CDR3: CASSKGAREAFF

size: NA
D: NA
V: TRBV15
J: TRBJ2-7
DNA: TGTGCCACCAGCAGAGGGTCCGAGGGATACTACGAGCAGTACTTC
CDR3: CATSRGSEGYYEQYF

size: few
D: TRBD2
V: TRBV15
J: TRBJ2-1
DNA: TGTGCCACCAGCAGAGATAGAGCGGGGGCATATGAGCAGTTCTTC
CDR3: CATSRDRAGAYEQFF

size: few
D: TRBD1
V: TRBV28
J: TRBJ1-6
DNA: TGTGCCAGCATCACCTTCGGATACAGGGGATTTTCACCCCTCCACTTT
CDR3: CASITFGYRGFSPLHF

size: NA
D: NA
V: TRBV28
J: TRBJ1-1
DNA: TGTGCCAGTCAGATTGCCCCTAACACTGAAGCTTTCTTT
CDR3: CASQIAPNTEAFF

size: NA
D: NA
V: TRBV29-1
J: TRBJ1-2
DNA: TGCAGCGCGGGAGAAGGCTATGGCTACACCTTC
CDR3: CSAGEGYGYTF

size: NA
D: NA
V: TRBV15
J: TRBJ1-1
DNA: TGTGCCACCAGCAGAGGGGTGGGCGGGGGTGAAGCTTTCTTT
CDR3: CATSRGVGGGEAFF

size: NA
D: TRBD1
V: TRBV6-1
J: TRBJ1-1
DNA: TGTGCCAGCACCAACACCGGGACAGGGACCCCTGAAGCTTTCTTT
CDR3: CASTNTGTGTPEAFF

size: NA
D: NA
V: TRBV7-9
J: TRBJ2-2
DNA: TGTGCCAGCAGCCCTAGACCGACCTCACCCGGGGAGCTGTTTTTT
CDR3: CASSPRPTSPGELFF

size: few
D: NA
V: TRBV20-1
J: TRBJ1-1
DNA: TGCAGTGCTCCGAGGGGTGTTGAAGCTTTCTTT
CDR3: CSAPRGVEAFF

size: once
D: NA
V: TRBV4-1
J: TRBJ1-5
DNA: TGCGCCAGCAGCCTAAGTCGTGGCTTAGGCAATCAGCCCCAGCATTTT
CDR3: CASSLSRGLGNQPQHF

size: NA
D: NA
V: TRBV28
J: TRBJ1-1
DNA: TGTGCCAGCAGTTTACCGCCCAAAGCTTTCTTT
CDR3: CASSLPPKAFF

size: few
D: NA
V: TRBV10-3
J: TRBJ2-7
DNA: TGTGCCATCAGTGAGTCGGACAGCTCCTACGAGCAGTACTTC
CDR3: CAISESDSSYEQYF

size: NA
D: NA
V: TRBV4-1
J: TRBJ2-7
DNA: TGCGCCAGCAGCCAAGTACGAGGGTCGGTGGGAGAGCAGTACTTC
CDR3: CASSQVRGSVGEQYF